These 5 T cell receptor beta chains share one sample of origin, sequenced in a study of shared clonotypes between healthy human individuals (dated by TCRdb to 2019 to 2021). Library preparation used the immunoSEQ multiplex PCR assay. TCRdb's version of the immuneACCESS table is confined to in-frame rearrangements and falls short of the full clone set. An unresolved V gene accounts for under half of the shortfall where checked; the remainder is of unknown origin. The table for this sample lists approximately 2.5 million clones; roughly 93% of them were counted only once. The ten largest clones capture 0.36% of the sample. The sequenced sample consisted of naive CD4+ T cells from PBMCs. The cell subset or site label, read with the paper, signifies: CD45RA+ positively selected. These receptors were collected from a man in his late teens or twenties in good health. Some clones in this sample may be carry-over from other donors' samples.

The chain combines TRBV27 with TRBJ2-7; 9 bases agree with TRBD2. With V trimmed by 8 bases and J by 5 bases, 16 bases remained unmatched. CDR3 length: 16 residues. CDR1 and CDR2 from the germline V gene are MNHEY and SMNVEV (reference sequence). The DNA of the CDR3 is TGTGCCAGCCGCGGGGGCGGGAGGGCCATCATGGACGAGCAGTACTTC. This codes for CASRGGGRAIMDEQYF.

V usage is TRBV19 and J usage is TRBJ1-3; D unresolved. The length of the CDR3 is 15 residues. V lost 3 bases, J lost 2 bases, and 11 bases lay in between. CDR1 is LNHDA and CDR2 is SQIVND in the germline V gene (reference sequence). CDR3 amino acids: CASSMLTGAGNTIYF. Here the CDR3 DNA reads TGTGCCAGTAGTATGCTGACCGGGGCTGGAAACACCATATATTTT.

Worth noting for this clone: Additional DNA sequences in this sample encode the identical CDR3. The V and J genes are TRBV5-1 and TRBJ2-7; D possibly corresponds to TRBD2 (6 bases). The V end was cut by 5 bases, the J end by 3 bases, with 12 bases between. Germline CDR1 and CDR2: SGHRS and YFSETQ. The CDR3 totals 13 residues. CDR3 in DNA: TGCGCCAGCAGTCGGGGAGGCAGCTACGAGCAGTACTTC. As protein: CASSRGGSYEQYF. The whole variable domain, filled in from reference TRBV5-1 and TRBJ2-7, reads KAGVTQTPRYLIKTRGQQVTLSCSPISGHRSVSWYQQTPGQGLQFLFEYFSETQRNKGNFPGRFSGRQFSNSRSEMNVSTLELGDSALYLCASSRGGSYEQYFGPGTRLTVT.

This chain links TRBV28 with TRBJ2-3; 10 positions agree with TRBD1. This CDR3 spans 14 amino acids. Per the germline V gene, CDR1 is MDHEN and CDR2 is SYDVKM. V was pared by 4 bases and J by 5 bases, with 3 bases of the junction left unmatched. CDR3 DNA: TGTGCCAGCAGTTCCTGGACAGGGGGAGATACGCAGTATTTT. This gives the protein CASSSWTGGDTQYF.

This clone was recorded only once. This chain connects TRBV21-1 to TRBJ2-3; TRBD1 is the table's D call, not checked against the DNA. TRBV21-1 counts as a pseudogene. This CDR3 has 16 amino acids. The CDR3 spells CAGGENGTGGTNTQYF. The CDR3, as DNA: TGTGCCGGGGGCGAGAATGGGACAGGGGGCACGAATACGCAGTATTTT.